This TCR beta chain was sequenced in a study of blood T cells in healthy people across ages. The CDR3 is 16 amino acids. Germline CDR1 is KGHDR and CDR2 is SFDVKD. A J-beta primer mix and a sample-barcoded 5' primer were used in a second PCR of about 7 to 12 cycles. All cDNA molecules were each tagged by a template-switch adaptor with 12 random nucleotides. Each single sample gave us at least 2.5 million CDR3-containing paired-end reads. TCRdb passed the 5' RACE reads through MiXCR, listing each CDR3 protein once. The sample has 450,000 to 700,000 distinct CDR3 sequences; about 25% are singletons. For every donor, a draw yielded about 9.7 milliliters of peripheral blood. In its sample, this clonotype was seen a few times.

The rearrangement links TRBV24-1 to TRBJ2-5; possibly TRBD1 for D (6 bases). Judging by the DNA end, TRBJ2-1 fits better; the J call may be wrong. Sequencing was done on a sample of blood. The sequence was obtained from a woman in her 70s in good health. The CDR3 region is CATSDPQGTGHNEQFF. The CDR3 DNA follows: TGTGCCACCAGTGATCCGCAGGGGACGGGGCACAATGAGCAGTTCTTC.